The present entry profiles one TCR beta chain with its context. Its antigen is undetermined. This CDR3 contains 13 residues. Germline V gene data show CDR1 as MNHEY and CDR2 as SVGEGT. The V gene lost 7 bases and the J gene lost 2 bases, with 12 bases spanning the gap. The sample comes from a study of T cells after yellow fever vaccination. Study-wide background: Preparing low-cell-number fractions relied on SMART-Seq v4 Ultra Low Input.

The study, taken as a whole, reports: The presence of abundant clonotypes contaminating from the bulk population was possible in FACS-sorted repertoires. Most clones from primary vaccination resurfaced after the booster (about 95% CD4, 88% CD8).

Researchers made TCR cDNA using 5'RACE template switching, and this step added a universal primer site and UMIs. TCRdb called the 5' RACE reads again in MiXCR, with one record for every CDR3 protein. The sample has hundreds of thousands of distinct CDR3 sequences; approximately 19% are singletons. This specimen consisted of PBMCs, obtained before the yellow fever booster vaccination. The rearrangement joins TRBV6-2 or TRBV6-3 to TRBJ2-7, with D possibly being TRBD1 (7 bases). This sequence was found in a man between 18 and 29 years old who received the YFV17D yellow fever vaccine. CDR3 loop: CASTDREAYEQYF. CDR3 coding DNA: TGTGCCAGCACTGACAGGGAGGCCTACGAGCAGTACTTC.